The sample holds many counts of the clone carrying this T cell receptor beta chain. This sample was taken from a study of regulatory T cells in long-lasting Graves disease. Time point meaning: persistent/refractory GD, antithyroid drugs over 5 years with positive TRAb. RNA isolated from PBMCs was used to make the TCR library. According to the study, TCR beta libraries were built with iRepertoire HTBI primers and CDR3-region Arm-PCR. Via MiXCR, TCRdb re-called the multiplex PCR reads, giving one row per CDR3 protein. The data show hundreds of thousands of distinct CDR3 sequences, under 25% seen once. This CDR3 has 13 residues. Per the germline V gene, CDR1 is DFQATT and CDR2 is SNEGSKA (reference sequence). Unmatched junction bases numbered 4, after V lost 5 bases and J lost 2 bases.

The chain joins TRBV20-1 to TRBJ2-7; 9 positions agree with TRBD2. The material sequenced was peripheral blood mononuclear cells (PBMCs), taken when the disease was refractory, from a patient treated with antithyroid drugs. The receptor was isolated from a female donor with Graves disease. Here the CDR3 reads CSALSGGTYEQYF. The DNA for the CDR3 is TGCAGTGCTCTTAGCGGGGGCACCTACGAGCAGTACTTC.